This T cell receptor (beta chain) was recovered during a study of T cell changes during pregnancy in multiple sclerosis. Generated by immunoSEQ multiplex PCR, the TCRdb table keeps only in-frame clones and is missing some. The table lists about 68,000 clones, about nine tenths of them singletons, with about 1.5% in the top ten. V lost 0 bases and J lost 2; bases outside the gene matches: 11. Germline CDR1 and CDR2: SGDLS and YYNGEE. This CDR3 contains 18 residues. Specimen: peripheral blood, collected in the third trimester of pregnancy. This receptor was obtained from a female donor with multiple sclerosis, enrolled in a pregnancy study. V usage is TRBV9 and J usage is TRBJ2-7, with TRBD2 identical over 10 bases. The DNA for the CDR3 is TGTGCCAGCAGCGTAGCTGGGGGACCACTAGCGGGGCCCTACGAGCAGTACTTC. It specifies CASSVAGGPLAGPYEQYF.